This T cell receptor beta chain was captured in a study of T-cell reconstitution after alpha-beta-depleted transplantation in children. Study-wide points: Two months or so post-transplant, alpha-beta T cells reportedly derived from several hundred expanded graft clones.

CDR3 length: 13 residues. Trimming left V 4 bases short and J 3 bases short, with 10 bases between. In germline, CDR1 is SQVTM, CDR2 ANQGSEA. This clonotype was seen a few times. Its antigen is undetermined. TCRbeta library preparation incorporated unique molecular identifiers. TCRdb processed the PCR reads anew with MiXCR; each CDR3 protein has one entry. The table has about 980,000 distinct CDR3 sequences, about 31% seen once; the top ten hold about 28%. This chain connects TRBV29-1 to TRBJ2-1, with a weak D call TRBD2 (6 bases). The sequence was obtained from a boy younger than two who had a stem cell transplant for SCID, so the T cells may come from the graft donor. The sample in question was PBMCs, mostly from graft donor cells, obtained 360 days after TCRalphabeta/CD19-depleted stem cell transplant. The CDR3 is CSVGGELYNEQFF. Here the CDR3 DNA reads TGCAGCGTTGGCGGGGAGCTCTACAATGAGCAGTTCTTC.